This TCR beta chain was obtained from a study of follicular helper T cells after annual influenza vaccination. Study-level information: After each seasonal flu vaccination, blood came on days 0, 7 and 28. Findings of the study overall: ICOS-CD38- cTfh most often held earlier Day 7 ICOS+CD38+ clones. Recurrent ICOS+CD38+ cTfh clonotypes included tetramer and AIM influenza-specific ones.

TCRB was sequenced at Survey level resolution. Some clones are missing from TCRdb's copy, which holds only in-frame ones; the method was immunoSEQ multiplex PCR. Of about 6,000 clones in the sample, nearly 85% were seen once. Time point denoted: 2015-2016 season, pre-vaccination. On this clone itself: Its antigen is unidentified.

Sample: CXCR5- memory CD4+ T cells sorted from blood, taken on the day of influenza vaccination. This clonotype originated in an adult who received the influenza vaccine.

The CDR3 spells CASSQGQGKVTQYF. CDR3 in DNA: TGCGCCAGCAGTCAGGGACAGGGAAAGGTGACGCAGTATTTT. The chain carries TRBV5-1 and TRBJ2-3; 9 nucleotides align to TRBD1. Germline CDR1 SGHRS, CDR2 YFSETQ. This CDR3 is built from 14 residues. The trim removed 5 bases at V and 9 bases at J, leaving 10 bases unmatched.